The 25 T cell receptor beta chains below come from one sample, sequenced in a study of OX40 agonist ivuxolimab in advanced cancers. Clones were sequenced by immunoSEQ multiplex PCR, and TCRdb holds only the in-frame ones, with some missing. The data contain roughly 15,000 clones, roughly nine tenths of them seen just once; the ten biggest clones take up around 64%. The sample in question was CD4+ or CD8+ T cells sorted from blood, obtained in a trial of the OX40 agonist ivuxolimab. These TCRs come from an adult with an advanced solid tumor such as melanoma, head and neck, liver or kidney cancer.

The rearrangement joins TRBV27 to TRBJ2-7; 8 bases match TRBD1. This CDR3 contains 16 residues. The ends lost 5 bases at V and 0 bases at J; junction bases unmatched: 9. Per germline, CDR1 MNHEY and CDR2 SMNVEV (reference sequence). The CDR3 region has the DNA TGTGCCAGCAGTCCTGGGACAGGTTTTAGCTCCTACGAGCAGTACTTC. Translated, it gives CASSPGTGFSSYEQYF.

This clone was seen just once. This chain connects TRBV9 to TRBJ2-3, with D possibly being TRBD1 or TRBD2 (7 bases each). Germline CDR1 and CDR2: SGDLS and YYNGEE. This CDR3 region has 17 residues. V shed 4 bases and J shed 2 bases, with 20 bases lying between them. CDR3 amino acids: CASSPQGGSPLTDTQYF. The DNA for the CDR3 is TGTGCCAGCAGCCCTCAGGGGGGGTCGCCCCTCACAGATACGCAGTATTTT. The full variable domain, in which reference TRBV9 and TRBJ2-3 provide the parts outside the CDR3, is DSGVTQTPKHLITATGQRVTLRCSPRSGDLSVYWYQQSLDQGLQFLIQYYNGEERAKGNILERFSAQQFPDLHSELNLSSLELGDSALYFCASSPQGGSPLTDTQYFGPGTRLTVL.

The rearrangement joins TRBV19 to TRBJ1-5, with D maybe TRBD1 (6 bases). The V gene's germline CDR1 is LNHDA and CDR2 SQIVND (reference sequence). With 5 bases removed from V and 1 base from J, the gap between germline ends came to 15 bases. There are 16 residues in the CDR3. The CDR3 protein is CASSWLVQGSNQPQHF. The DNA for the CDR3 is TGTGCCAGTAGTTGGCTCGTCCAGGGGAGCAATCAGCCCCAGCATTTT.

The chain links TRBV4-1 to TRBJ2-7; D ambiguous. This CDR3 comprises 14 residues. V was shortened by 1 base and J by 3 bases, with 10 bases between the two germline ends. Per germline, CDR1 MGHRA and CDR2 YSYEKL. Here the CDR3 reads CASSQGDVSYEQYF. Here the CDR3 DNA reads TGCGCCAGCAGCCAAGGAGATGTCAGCTACGAGCAGTACTTC.

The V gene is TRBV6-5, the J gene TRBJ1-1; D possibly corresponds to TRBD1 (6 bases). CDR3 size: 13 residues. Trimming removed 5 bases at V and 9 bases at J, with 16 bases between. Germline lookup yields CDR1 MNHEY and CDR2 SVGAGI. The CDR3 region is CASSPGTGYKAFF. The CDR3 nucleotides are TGTGCCAGCAGTCCGGGTACAGGGTATAAAGCTTTCTTT.

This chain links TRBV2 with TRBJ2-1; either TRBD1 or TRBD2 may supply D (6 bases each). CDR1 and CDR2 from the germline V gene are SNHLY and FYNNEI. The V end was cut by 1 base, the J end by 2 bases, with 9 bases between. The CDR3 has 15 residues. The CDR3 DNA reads TGTGCCAGCAGTGAAGGGAGGGGGGCCTACAATGAGCAGTTCTTC. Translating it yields CASSEGRGAYNEQFF.

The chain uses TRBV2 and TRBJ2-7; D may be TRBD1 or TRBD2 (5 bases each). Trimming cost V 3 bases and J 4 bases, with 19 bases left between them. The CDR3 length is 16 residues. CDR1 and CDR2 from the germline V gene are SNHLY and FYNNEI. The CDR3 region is CASSDPRDEGPYEQYF. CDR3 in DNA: TGTGCCAGCAGTGATCCCCGGGACGAAGGGCCTTACGAGCAGTACTTC.

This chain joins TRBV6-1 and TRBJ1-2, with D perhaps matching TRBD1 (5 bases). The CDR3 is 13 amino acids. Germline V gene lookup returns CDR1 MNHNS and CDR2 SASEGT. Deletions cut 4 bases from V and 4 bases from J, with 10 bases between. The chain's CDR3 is CASSGGGVYGYTF. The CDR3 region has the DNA TGTGCCAGCAGTGGAGGAGGGGTCTATGGCTACACCTTC.

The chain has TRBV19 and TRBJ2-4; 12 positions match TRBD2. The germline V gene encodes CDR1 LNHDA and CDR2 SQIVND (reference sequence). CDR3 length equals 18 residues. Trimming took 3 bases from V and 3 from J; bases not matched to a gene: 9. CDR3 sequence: CASSMDGLAGKYKNIQYF. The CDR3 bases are TGTGCCAGTAGTATGGACGGACTAGCGGGGAAGTACAAAAACATTCAGTACTTC.

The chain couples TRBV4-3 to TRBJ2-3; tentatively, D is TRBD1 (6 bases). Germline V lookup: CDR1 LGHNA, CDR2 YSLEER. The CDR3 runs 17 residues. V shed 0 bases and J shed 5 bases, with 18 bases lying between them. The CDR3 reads CASSQDQLGGRGDTQYF. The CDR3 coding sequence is TGCGCCAGCAGCCAAGATCAGTTAGGGGGTCGGGGAGATACGCAGTATTTT.

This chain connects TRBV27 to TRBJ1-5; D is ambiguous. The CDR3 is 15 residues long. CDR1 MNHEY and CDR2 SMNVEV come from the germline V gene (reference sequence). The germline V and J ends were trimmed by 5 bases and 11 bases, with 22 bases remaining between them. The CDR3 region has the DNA TGTGCCAGCAGTCCCTCCCCGGGCCCCCACAAGTCCCAGCATTTT. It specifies CASSPSPGPHKSQHF.

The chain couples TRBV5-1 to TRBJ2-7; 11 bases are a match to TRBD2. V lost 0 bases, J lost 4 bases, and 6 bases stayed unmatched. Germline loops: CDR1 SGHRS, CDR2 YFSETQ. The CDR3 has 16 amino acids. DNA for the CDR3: TGCGCCAGCAGCTTGGTACTAGCGGGAGAGGCATACGAGCAGTACTTC. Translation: CASSLVLAGEAYEQYF.

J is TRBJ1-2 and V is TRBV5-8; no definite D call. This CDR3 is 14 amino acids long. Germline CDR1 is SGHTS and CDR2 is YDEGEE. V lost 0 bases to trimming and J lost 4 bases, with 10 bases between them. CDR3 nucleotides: TGTGCCAGCAGCTTGGGCAGCCGTACCTATGGCTACACCTTC. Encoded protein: CASSLGSRTYGYTF.

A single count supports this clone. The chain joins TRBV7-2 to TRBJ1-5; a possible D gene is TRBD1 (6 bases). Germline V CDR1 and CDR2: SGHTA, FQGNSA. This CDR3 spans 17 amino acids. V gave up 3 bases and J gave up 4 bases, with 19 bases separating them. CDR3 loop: CASSFQGPWHLNQPQHF. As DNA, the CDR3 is TGTGCCAGCAGCTTCCAGGGGCCCTGGCATTTGAATCAGCCCCAGCATTTT.

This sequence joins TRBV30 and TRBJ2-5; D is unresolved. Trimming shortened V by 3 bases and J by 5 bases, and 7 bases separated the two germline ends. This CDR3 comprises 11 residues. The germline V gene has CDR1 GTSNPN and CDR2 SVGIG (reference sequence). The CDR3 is CAWRNVETQYF. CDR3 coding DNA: TGTGCCTGGAGGAATGTGGAGACCCAGTACTTC.

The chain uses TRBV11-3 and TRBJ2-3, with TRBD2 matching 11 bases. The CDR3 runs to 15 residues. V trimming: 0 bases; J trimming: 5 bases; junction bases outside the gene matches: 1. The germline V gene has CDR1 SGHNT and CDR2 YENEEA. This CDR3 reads CASSLELAGGDTQYF. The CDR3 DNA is TGTGCCAGCAGCTTAGAGCTAGCGGGAGGAGATACGCAGTATTTT.

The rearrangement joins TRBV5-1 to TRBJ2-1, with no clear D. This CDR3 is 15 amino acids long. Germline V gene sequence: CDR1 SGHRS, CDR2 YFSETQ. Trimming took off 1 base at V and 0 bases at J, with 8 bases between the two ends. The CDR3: CASSLQYGSYNEQFF. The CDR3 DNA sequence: TGCGCCAGCAGCTTGCAGTACGGCTCCTACAATGAGCAGTTCTTC. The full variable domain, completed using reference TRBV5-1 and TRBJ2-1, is KAGVTQTPRYLIKTRGQQVTLSCSPISGHRSVSWYQQTPGQGLQFLFEYFSETQRNKGNFPGRFSGRQFSNSRSEMNVSTLELGDSALYLCASSLQYGSYNEQFFGPGTRLTVL.

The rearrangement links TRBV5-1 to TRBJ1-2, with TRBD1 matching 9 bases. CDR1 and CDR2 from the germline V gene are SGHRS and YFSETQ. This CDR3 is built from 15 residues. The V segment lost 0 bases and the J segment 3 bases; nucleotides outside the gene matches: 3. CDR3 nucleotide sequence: TGCGCCAGCAGCTTGGTAGGGACAGGGTACTATGGCTACACCTTC. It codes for CASSLVGTGYYGYTF. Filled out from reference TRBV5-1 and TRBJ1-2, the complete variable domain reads KAGVTQTPRYLIKTRGQQVTLSCSPISGHRSVSWYQQTPGQGLQFLFEYFSETQRNKGNFPGRFSGRQFSNSRSEMNVSTLELGDSALYLCASSLVGTGYYGYTFGSGTRLTVV.

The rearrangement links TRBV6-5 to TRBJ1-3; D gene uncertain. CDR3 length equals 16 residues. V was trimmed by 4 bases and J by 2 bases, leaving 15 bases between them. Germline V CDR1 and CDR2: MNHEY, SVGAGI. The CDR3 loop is CASSSPRGLPGNTIYF. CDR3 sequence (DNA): TGTGCCAGCAGTTCACCTCGGGGTCTGCCTGGAAACACCATATATTTT.

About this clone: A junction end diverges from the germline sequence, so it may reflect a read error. The CDR3 here is CATSTGLAGNF. The CDR3 coding sequence is TGTGCCACCAGCACAGGACTAGCGGGAAACTTC. The chain employs TRBV15 and TRBJ2-4, with 12 bases lining up with TRBD2. The CDR3 is made up of 11 amino acids. Per germline, CDR1 LNHNV and CDR2 YYDKDF (reference sequence).

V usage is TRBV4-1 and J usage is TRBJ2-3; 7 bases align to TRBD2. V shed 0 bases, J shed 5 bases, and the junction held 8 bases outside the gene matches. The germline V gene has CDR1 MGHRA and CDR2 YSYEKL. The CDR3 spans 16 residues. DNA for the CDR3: TGCGCCAGCAGCCAAGAACCTAGCGGACTCAGAGATACGCAGTATTTT. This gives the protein CASSQEPSGLRDTQYF.

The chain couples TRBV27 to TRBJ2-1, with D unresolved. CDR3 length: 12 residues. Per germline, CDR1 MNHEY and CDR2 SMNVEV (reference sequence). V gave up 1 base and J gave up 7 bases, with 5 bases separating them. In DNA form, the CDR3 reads TGTGCCAGCAGTTTATGGGGTAATGAGCAGTTCTTC. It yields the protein CASSLWGNEQFF.

The CDR3: CASSKLEVSTEAFF. The CDR3 DNA reads TGTGCCAGCAGCAAGCTAGAGGTATCCACTGAAGCTTTCTTT. The rearrangement uses TRBV11-3 and TRBJ1-1; no definite D call. The germline gives CDR1 SGHNT, CDR2 YENEEA. Trimming pared 5 bases from V and 4 bases from J, leaving 14 bases between. The CDR3 sequence is 14 residues long.

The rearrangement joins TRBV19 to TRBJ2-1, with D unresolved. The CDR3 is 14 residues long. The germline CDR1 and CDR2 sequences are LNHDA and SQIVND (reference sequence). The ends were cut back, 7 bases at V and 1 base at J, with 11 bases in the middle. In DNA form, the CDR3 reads TGTGCCAGTAACTTAGACCTATCCTACAATGAGCAGTTCTTC. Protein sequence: CASNLDLSYNEQFF.

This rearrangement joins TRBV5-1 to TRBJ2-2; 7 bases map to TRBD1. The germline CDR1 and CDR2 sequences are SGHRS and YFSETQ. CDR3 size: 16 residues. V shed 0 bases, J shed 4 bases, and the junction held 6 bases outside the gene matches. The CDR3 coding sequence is TGCGCCAGCAGCTTGGGCGACAGGGAACTCACCGGGGAGCTGTTTTTT. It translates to CASSLGDRELTGELFF.